This is a list of T cell receptor beta chains from one sample in a study of blood T cell repertoires in COVID-19. Produced via immunoSEQ multiplex PCR; TCRdb's table is partial and in-frame only. This table has a few hundred thousand clones, around 89% appearing once. The specimen was PBMCs or T cells enriched from blood (not recorded which). The receptors here all came from a woman aged 18-29 years who had recovered from COVID-19. Both conserved end residues are part of each CDR3. A D gene is named only where the DNA matches it firmly. Clone size is stated in some rows and not others, as once, few, many or a class when expanded.

j_call d_call v_call clone_size cdr3_aa cdr3_nt
TRBJ2-2 TRBD2 TRBV19 - CASSLTAKLAGYTGELFF TGTGCCAGTAGTCTAACAGCAAAACTAGCGGGGTACACCGGGGAGCTGTTTTTT
TRBJ1-1 - TRBV18 - CASSRLQGTEAFF TGTGCCAGCTCGCGTCTACAGGGAACTGAAGCTTTCTTT
TRBJ1-4 TRBD1 TRBV27 - CASSFSGTGPTNEKLFF TGTGCCAGCAGTTTCTCCGGGACAGGGCCAACTAATGAAAAACTGTTTTTT
TRBJ2-3 TRBD1 TRBV11-1 - CASSHEGARGQVTQYF TGTGCCAGCAGCCATGAAGGGGCCAGGGGGCAAGTTACGCAGTATTTT
TRBJ1-1 - TRBV5-5 - CASSATGRTEAFF TGTGCCAGCAGCGCCACAGGGCGGACTGAAGCTTTCTTT
TRBJ1-5 - TRBV28 - CASSGGGRQPQHF TGTGCCAGCAGTGGGGGGGGGCGGCAGCCCCAGCATTTT
TRBJ1-3 - TRBV7-3 - CASSQQGSGNTIYF TGTGCCAGCAGCCAACAGGGCTCTGGAAACACCATATATTTT
TRBJ2-2 - TRBV7-3 - CASSLRQANTGELFF TGTGCCAGCAGCTTACGACAGGCCAACACCGGGGAGCTGTTTTTT
TRBJ1-1 TRBD1 TRBV7-6 - CASSLGTGLRTEAFF TGTGCCAGCAGCCTCGGGACAGGGTTGAGAACTGAAGCTTTCTTT
TRBJ2-7 TRBD1 TRBV9 - CASSADRVSDEQYF TGTGCCAGCAGCGCAGACAGGGTGAGCGACGAGCAGTACTTC
TRBJ2-7 TRBD1 TRBV7-6 - CASSSRETGGSSYEQYF TGTGCCAGCAGCTCCAGAGAGACAGGGGGAAGCTCCTACGAGCAGTACTTC
TRBJ2-1 TRBD2 TRBV7-2 once CASRSPGLDLNEQFF TGTGCCAGCAGAAGTCCGGGACTAGATCTCAATGAGCAGTTCTTC
TRBJ2-7 - TRBV12-3/TRBV12-4 - CASRRAGSYEQYF TGTGCCAGCAGGCGGGCAGGTTCCTACGAGCAGTACTTC
TRBJ2-3 TRBD2 TRBV9 - CASSVGVGRADTQYF TGTGCCAGCAGCGTAGGCGTGGGGAGGGCAGATACGCAGTATTTT
TRBJ1-5 - TRBV9 - CASSAGLYSNQPQHF TGTGCCAGCAGCGCGGGACTTTATAGCAATCAGCCCCAGCATTTT
TRBJ2-1 - TRBV5-1 - CASSLSGSNNEQFF TGCGCCAGCAGCTTAAGCGGATCCAACAATGAGCAGTTCTTC
TRBJ2-7 TRBD1 TRBV6-5 - CASGITGGIREQYF TGTGCCAGCGGCATCACAGGGGGGATAAGGGAGCAGTACTTC
TRBJ2-7 TRBD2 TRBV28 - CASSSRGYEQYF TGTGCCAGCAGTTCGCGGGGGTACGAGCAGTACTTC
TRBJ2-7 - TRBV10-2 - CASKQRRSYEQYF TGCGCCAGCAAGCAGAGGCGATCCTACGAGCAGTACTTC
TRBJ2-5 TRBD1 TRBV7-9 - CASSRTDREVGETQYF TGTGCCAGCAGCAGAACGGACAGGGAGGTTGGGGAGACCCAGTACTTC
TRBJ1-5 - TRBV7-9 - CASRSPRINNQPQHF TGTGCCAGCAGGTCACCGCGGATCAACAATCAGCCCCAGCATTTT
TRBJ1-2 - TRBV18 - CASSGGGLSSGYTF TGTGCCAGCTCAGGCGGGGGGCTTTCGTCTGGCTACACCTTC
TRBJ2-7 TRBD1 TRBV5-1 - CASSVTTGGAYEQYF TGCGCCAGCAGCGTAACGACAGGGGGTGCCTACGAGCAGTACTTC
TRBJ1-1 TRBD1 TRBV13 - CASSLGLAGGRGTEAFF TGTGCCAGCAGTCTCGGGTTGGCAGGGGGTCGCGGCACTGAAGCTTTCTTT
TRBJ2-7 TRBD1 TRBV11-3 once CASSLGQGPSYEQYF TGTGCCAGCAGCTTAGGACAGGGACCGTCCTACGAGCAGTACTTC
TRBJ1-6 TRBD1 TRBV9 - CASSAGTGDSPLHF TGTGCCAGCAGCGCCGGGACAGGGGATTCACCCCTCCACTTT
TRBJ1-5 - TRBV27 once CASSLTENQPQHF TGTGCCAGCAGTTTAACAGAAAATCAGCCCCAGCATTTT
TRBJ2-7 - TRBV6-1 - CASSELQGSSEQYF TGTGCCAGCAGTGAGTTGCAGGGTTCGTCCGAGCAGTACTTC
TRBJ1-5 TRBD1 TRBV4-1 - CASSHTAGTALNQPQHF TGCGCCAGCAGCCATACGGCCGGGACAGCACTAAATCAGCCCCAGCATTTT
TRBJ1-5 - TRBV6-5 - CASIGTRSNQPQHF TGTGCCAGCATTGGCACTAGGAGCAATCAGCCCCAGCATTTT
TRBJ1-2 TRBD1 TRBV13 once CASSLGDRGYGYTF TGTGCCAGCAGCTTAGGGGACAGGGGTTATGGCTACACCTTC
TRBJ2-7 - TRBV5-1 - CASSLVRGQKDEQYF TGCGCCAGCAGCTTGGTTCGCGGACAAAAGGACGAGCAGTACTTC
TRBJ2-1 - TRBV16 - CASSSSGPYNEQFF TGTGCCAGCAGCTCGTCAGGGCCCTACAATGAGCAGTTCTTC
TRBJ1-4 - TRBV7-9 - CASSGPAESNEKLFF TGTGCCAGCAGCGGCCCGGCGGAGAGTAATGAAAAACTGTTTTTT
TRBJ2-2 - TRBV7-7 - CASSSYIAGELFF TGTGCTAGCAGCTCATACATCGCCGGGGAGCTGTTTTTT
TRBJ1-1 - TRBV6-5 - CASRTGLNTEAFF TGTGCCAGCAGAACAGGGTTGAACACTGAAGCTTTCTTT
TRBJ2-7 - TRBV12-3/TRBV12-4 - CASSSGAYEQYF TGTGCCAGCAGTTCGGGGGCCTACGAGCAGTACTTC
TRBJ2-1 - TRBV6-5 few CASSRDNEQFF TGTGCCAGCAGCCGCGACAATGAGCAGTTCTTC
TRBJ1-2 - TRBV14 - CASSQGGSGREGGYTF TGTGCCAGCAGCCAAGGAGGCTCGGGCAGGGAAGGAGGCTACACCTTC
TRBJ1-2 - TRBV19 once CASSIARGNYGYTF TGTGCCAGTAGTATAGCCAGGGGTAACTATGGCTACACCTTC
TRBJ1-6 TRBD1 TRBV11-2 - CASSSPKTGEDSPLHF TGTGCCAGCAGCTCGCCTAAGACAGGGGAAGATTCACCCCTCCACTTT
TRBJ1-1 - TRBV7-9 - CASSSQGIAEAFF TGTGCCAGCAGCTCCCAGGGGATTGCTGAAGCTTTCTTT
TRBJ1-5 TRBD1 TRBV10-3 - CAISEQGGTGQPQHF TGTGCCATCAGTGAGCAGGGGGGAACAGGTCAGCCCCAGCATTTT
TRBJ2-7 TRBD1 TRBV7-9 - CASTHDRGPPHEQYF TGTGCCAGCACCCATGACAGGGGACCACCCCACGAGCAGTACTTC
TRBJ2-7 - TRBV4-2 - CASSLTRDNFYEQYF TGTGCCAGCAGCCTAACCCGGGACAACTTCTACGAGCAGTACTTC
TRBJ2-7 TRBD1 TRBV4-2 - CASSQGVGQDSYEQYF TGTGCCAGCAGCCAAGGTGTGGGACAGGACTCCTACGAGCAGTACTTC
TRBJ1-1 - TRBV30 - CAWSVLPSNTEAFF TGTGCCTGGAGTGTACTGCCATCCAACACTGAAGCTTTCTTT
TRBJ1-1 TRBD1 TRBV10-3 - CAISDYQGAQDTEAFF TGTGCCATCAGTGATTATCAGGGGGCGCAGGACACTGAAGCTTTCTTT
TRBJ2-7 - TRBV5-1 - CASSLNAGYESVVYEQYF TGCGCCAGCAGCTTGAATGCAGGGTATGAGAGCGTAGTCTACGAGCAGTACTTC
TRBJ1-2 - TRBV18 - CASSPGPEMSYGYTF TGTGCCAGCTCACCAGGGCCAGAAATGTCCTATGGCTACACCTTC
TRBJ1-5 - TRBV28 - CASSTSLSDQPQHF TGTGCCAGCAGTACCTCGTTGTCGGATCAGCCCCAGCATTTT
TRBJ2-2 - TRBV6-4 - CASSATNTGELFF TGTGCCAGCAGTGCAACGAACACCGGGGAGCTGTTTTTT
TRBJ2-7 TRBD1 TRBV9 - CASSVGTGGRGFDEQYF TGTGCCAGCAGCGTGGGGACAGGGGGCCGAGGGTTCGACGAGCAGTACTTC
TRBJ2-7 - TRBV7-2 - CASSLAPWGHMIYEQYF TGTGCCAGCAGCTTAGCGCCGTGGGGACATATGATCTACGAGCAGTACTTC
TRBJ1-2 TRBD1 TRBV7-8 - CASSLRTGGPRYYGYTF TGTGCCAGCAGCTTAAGGACAGGGGGCCCGAGATACTATGGCTACACCTTC
TRBJ1-2 - TRBV19 - CASSIVTFSDKGYTF TGTGCCAGTAGTATCGTGACATTTTCCGATAAAGGCTACACCTTC
TRBJ1-1 TRBD1 TRBV6-5 - CASSYPRGAEAFF TGTGCCAGCAGTTACCCCAGGGGGGCTGAAGCTTTCTTT
TRBJ2-5 - TRBV19 - CASRLGGGFETQYF TGTGCCAGTAGGTTAGGGGGAGGGTTCGAGACCCAGTACTTC
TRBJ1-2 - TRBV27 - CASSFRGYYGYTF TGTGCCAGCAGTTTTAGGGGTTACTATGGCTACACCTTC
TRBJ2-7 - TRBV2 - CASSEFGGQYF TGTGCCAGCAGTGAATTCGGAGGGCAGTACTTC